The 12 T cell receptor beta chains reported below all come from one sample, sequenced in a study of cytomegalovirus exposure and HLA in healthy donors. Amplification used 60 Vbeta primers and 13 Jbeta primers. TCRdb's table, derived via immunoSEQ multiplex PCR, lists solely in-frame clones and lacks some. The repertoire shows tens of thousands of clones; the top ten hold 9% to 15%. The sequenced sample consisted of PBMCs. These receptors all stem from an older woman in good health and CMV-seropositive.

The CDR3 is CASSLGQGAIRGGYTF. CDR3 nucleotide sequence: TGTGCCAGCAGCTTGGGCCAGGGGGCGATTCGAGGTGGCTACACCTTC. The rearrangement uses TRBV5-5 and TRBJ1-2; 8 nucleotides align to TRBD1. After removal of 0 bases from V and 7 bases from J, the junction contained 11 bases not matched to a gene. The CDR3 has 16 residues. The germline CDR1 and CDR2 sequences are SGHKS and YYEKEE (reference sequence).

The chain uses TRBV5-6 and TRBJ2-7, with 8 bases fitting TRBD2. There are 13 residues in the CDR3. Germline CDR1 is SGHDT and CDR2 is YYEEEE. V shed 3 bases, J shed 4 bases, and the junction held 3 bases outside the gene matches. CDR3 sequence (DNA): TGTGCCAGCAGCTCGGGAGGGGGTTACGAGCAGTACTTC. It codes for CASSSGGGYEQYF.

The rearrangement uses TRBV4-1 and TRBJ2-7; 7 bases map to TRBD1. CDR3 length equals 15 residues. V was pared by 3 bases and J by 5 bases, with 10 bases of the junction left unmatched. The germline V gene encodes CDR1 MGHRA and CDR2 YSYEKL. This CDR3 reads CASSHGAGTANEQYF. The CDR3 DNA reads TGCGCCAGCAGCCACGGGGCCGGGACAGCCAACGAGCAGTACTTC.

The V call is TRBV6-1, the J call TRBJ2-7; maybe TRBD1 (5 bases). V was trimmed by 7 bases and J by 1 base, leaving 14 bases between them. The CDR3 consists of 14 residues. Germline V lookup: CDR1 MNHNS, CDR2 SASEGT. CDR3 DNA: TGTGCCAGCACACTTTGGGGCGCATCCTACGAGCAGTACTTC. As protein: CASTLWGASYEQYF.

The V call is TRBV19, the J call TRBJ2-3; D not resolved. V lost 6 bases, J lost 3 bases, and 4 bases lay in between. CDR1 is LNHDA, CDR2 SQIVND, per germline (reference sequence). CDR3 length: 11 amino acids. The chain's CDR3 is CASSITDTQYF. As DNA, the CDR3 is TGTGCCAGTAGCATTACAGATACGCAGTATTTT. Full variable domain (outside the CDR3, taken from reference TRBV19 and TRBJ2-3): DGGITQSPKYLFRKEGQNVTLSCEQNLNHDAMYWYRQDPGQGLRLIYYSQIVNDFQKGDIAEGYSVSREKKESFPLTVTSAQKNPTAFYLCASSITDTQYFGPGTRLTVL.

The gene calls are TRBV10-3 and TRBJ2-2; tentatively, D is TRBD1 (5 bases). The germline gives CDR1 ENHRY, CDR2 SYGVKD. This CDR3 is 14 amino acids long. The V end lost 3 bases, the J end lost 4 bases, and 9 bases lay between the germline ends. CDR3 sequence (DNA): TGTGCCATCAGTGAACAGGCGGTCACCGGGGAGCTGTTTTTT. Translation gives CAISEQAVTGELFF.

The rearrangement uses TRBV6-6 and TRBJ2-7, with TRBD1 matching over 8 bases. Looked up from germline, CDR1 is MNHNY and CDR2 is SVGAGI (reference sequence). With V trimmed by 4 bases and J by 2 bases, 4 bases remained unmatched. CDR3 size: 14 residues. The CDR3 is CASSSVRGPYEQYF. In DNA, the CDR3 is TGTGCCAGCAGTTCGGTCAGGGGGCCCTACGAGCAGTACTTC.

The V gene is TRBV5-1, the J gene TRBJ2-5, with 8 positions matching TRBD2. V was clipped by 4 bases and J by 2 bases; unmatched bases: 4. The CDR3 extends over 14 amino acids. Germline assignment: CDR1 SGHRS and CDR2 YFSETQ. CDR3 sequence: CASSGGLVQETQYF. Here the CDR3 DNA reads TGCGCCAGCAGCGGGGGACTAGTTCAAGAGACCCAGTACTTC.

This chain connects TRBV20-1 to TRBJ2-7; no definite D call. The CDR3 totals 11 residues. The V gene's germline CDR1 is DFQATT and CDR2 SNEGSKA (reference sequence). Trimming shortened V by 3 bases and J by 3 bases, and 6 bases separated the two germline ends. The CDR3 here is CSASIHYEQYF. DNA for the CDR3: TGCAGTGCTAGCATACACTACGAGCAGTACTTC.

The J gene is TRBJ2-2, the V gene TRBV4-1, with 9 bases identical to TRBD2. V lost 3 bases and J lost 1; bases outside the gene matches: 6. Germline CDR1 is MGHRA and CDR2 is YSYEKL. The CDR3 extends over 17 amino acids. The CDR3 here is CASSQRAGGQNTGELFF. For the CDR3, the DNA is TGCGCCAGCAGCCAGAGGGCGGGGGGGCAGAACACCGGGGAGCTGTTTTTT.

CDR3 DNA sequence: TGCGCCAGCAGCGTCGCAGGGTACGGAAACACCATATATTTT. It yields the protein CASSVAGYGNTIYF. The genes are TRBV5-1 and TRBJ1-3; a possible D gene is TRBD1 (5 bases). Trimming pared 4 bases from V and 4 bases from J, leaving 12 bases between. Germline lookup yields CDR1 SGHRS and CDR2 YFSETQ. The CDR3 length is 14 residues.

The chain is built from TRBV4-3 and TRBJ2-1; 7 bases line up with TRBD1. The CDR3 covers 15 residues. The V gene end was trimmed by 1 base and the J gene end by 9 bases; junction bases not matched to a gene: 9. CDR1 and CDR2 (germline): LGHNA, YSLEER. CDR3 sequence reads: CASSQVGTASGEQFF. In DNA, the CDR3 is TGCGCCAGCAGCCAAGTGGGGACAGCCTCTGGTGAGCAGTTCTTC.